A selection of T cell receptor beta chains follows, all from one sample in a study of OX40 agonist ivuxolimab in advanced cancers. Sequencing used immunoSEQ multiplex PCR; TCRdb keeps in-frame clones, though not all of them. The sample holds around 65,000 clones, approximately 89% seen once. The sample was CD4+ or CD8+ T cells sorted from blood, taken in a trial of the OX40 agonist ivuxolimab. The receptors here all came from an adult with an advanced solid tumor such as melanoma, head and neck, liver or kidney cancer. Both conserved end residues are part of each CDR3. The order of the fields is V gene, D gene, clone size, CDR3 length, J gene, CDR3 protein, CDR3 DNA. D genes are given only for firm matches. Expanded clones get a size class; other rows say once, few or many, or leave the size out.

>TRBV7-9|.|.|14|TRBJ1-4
CASSFKAFNEKLFF
TGTGCCAGCAGCTTTAAGGCTTTTAATGAAAAACTGTTTTTT
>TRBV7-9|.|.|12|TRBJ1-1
CASSLGTTTAFF
TGTGCCAGCAGCCTAGGGACTACAACGGCTTTCTTT
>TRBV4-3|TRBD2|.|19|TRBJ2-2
CASSQDHDGLAGVFGELFF
TGCGCCAGCAGCCAAGATCATGACGGACTAGCGGGAGTGTTTGGGGAGCTGTTTTTT
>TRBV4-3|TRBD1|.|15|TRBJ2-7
CASRPGTGNTYEQYF
TGCGCCAGCAGACCCGGGACAGGGAATACCTACGAGCAGTACTTC
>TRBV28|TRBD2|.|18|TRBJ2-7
CASSFGRPTSGRDDEQYF
TGTGCCAGCAGTTTCGGCAGGCCGACTAGCGGGAGGGACGACGAGCAGTACTTC
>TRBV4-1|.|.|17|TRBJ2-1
CASSQSRGSGSYNEQFF
TGCGCCAGCAGCCAATCTCGAGGATCTGGCTCCTACAATGAGCAGTTCTTC
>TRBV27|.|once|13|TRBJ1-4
CASSSGSYEKLFF
TGTGCCAGCAGTTCGGGGTCATATGAAAAACTGTTTTTT
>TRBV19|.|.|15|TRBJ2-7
CASSIAGPSSYEQYF
TGTGCCAGTAGTATTGCAGGACCGAGCTCCTACGAGCAGTACTTC
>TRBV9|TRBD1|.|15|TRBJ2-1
CASSATGGIYNEQFF
TGTGCCAGCAGCGCCACAGGGGGAATATACAATGAGCAGTTCTTC
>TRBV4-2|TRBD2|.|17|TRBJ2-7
CASSQLSLSGTPYEQYF
TGTGCCAGCAGCCAACTTTCACTTAGCGGGACGCCCTACGAGCAGTACTTC
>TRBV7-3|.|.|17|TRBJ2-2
CASSSPLQGALAGELFF
TGTGCCAGCAGCTCCCCTTTACAGGGTGCGTTGGCCGGGGAGCTGTTTTTT
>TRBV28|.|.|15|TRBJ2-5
CASSPRTAVQETQYF
TGTGCCAGCAGTCCACGGACAGCCGTCCAAGAGACCCAGTACTTC
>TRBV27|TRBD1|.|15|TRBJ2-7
CASSSDPGQGSEQYF
TGTGCCAGCAGTTCCGATCCGGGACAGGGGTCCGAGCAGTACTTC
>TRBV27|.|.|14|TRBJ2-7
CASSSRLGGDEQYF
TGTGCCAGCAGTTCCCGTCTGGGGGGCGACGAGCAGTACTTC
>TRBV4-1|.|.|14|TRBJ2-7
CASSRGLSLYEQYF
TGCGCCAGCAGCCGGGGGCTAAGCCTCTACGAGCAGTACTTC
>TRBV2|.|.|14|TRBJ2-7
CASSPNRVRNEQYF
TGTGCCAGCAGTCCCAACAGGGTTAGAAACGAGCAGTACTTC
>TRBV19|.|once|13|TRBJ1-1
CASSIQGDTEAFF
TGTGCCAGTAGTATACAGGGAGACACTGAAGCTTTCTTT
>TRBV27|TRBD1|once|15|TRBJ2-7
CASSPTGGAFYEQYF
TGTGCCAGCAGTCCGACAGGGGGCGCTTTCTACGAGCAGTACTTC
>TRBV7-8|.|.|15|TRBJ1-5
CASSLAKGGYQPQHF
TGTGCCAGCAGCTTAGCAAAGGGGGGGTATCAGCCCCAGCATTTT
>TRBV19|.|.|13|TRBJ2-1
CASSPGQFNEQFF
TGTGCCAGTAGTCCCGGACAGTTCAATGAGCAGTTCTTC
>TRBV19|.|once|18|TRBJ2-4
CASSISPGPYGAKNIQYF
TGTGCCAGTAGTATCAGTCCCGGCCCCTATGGGGCCAAAAACATTCAGTACTTC
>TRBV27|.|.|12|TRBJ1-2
CASSSNGYGYTF
TGTGCCAGCAGTTCTAACGGGTATGGCTACACCTTC
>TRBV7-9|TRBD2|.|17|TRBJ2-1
CASSGTSGSEAPNEQFF
TGTGCCAGCAGCGGGACTAGCGGGTCTGAGGCCCCAAATGAGCAGTTCTTC
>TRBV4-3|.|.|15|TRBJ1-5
CASSHSAGADQPQHF
TGCGCCAGCAGCCATTCGGCAGGGGCCGATCAGCCCCAGCATTTT
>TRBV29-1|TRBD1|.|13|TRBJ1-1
CSVIPGGNTEAFF
TGCAGCGTTATTCCAGGGGGGAACACTGAAGCTTTCTTT
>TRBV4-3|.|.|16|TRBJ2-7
CASSHTKADSTYEQYF
TGCGCCAGCAGCCACACAAAAGCGGACAGTACCTACGAGCAGTACTTC
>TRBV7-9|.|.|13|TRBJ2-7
CASTTLAPGEQYF
TGTGCCAGCACCACCCTGGCCCCCGGTGAGCAGTACTTC
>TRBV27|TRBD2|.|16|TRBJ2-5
CASSLFPSTSLETQYF
TGTGCCAGCAGTTTATTCCCCTCGACTAGCCTGGAGACCCAGTACTTC
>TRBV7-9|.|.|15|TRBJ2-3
CASSFSGAGTDTQYF
TGTGCCAGCAGCTTTTCAGGGGCCGGCACAGATACGCAGTATTTT
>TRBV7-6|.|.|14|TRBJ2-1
CASSLASLVHEQFF
TGTGCCAGCAGCTTAGCGTCCCTAGTCCATGAGCAGTTCTTC
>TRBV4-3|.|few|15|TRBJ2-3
CASSQDRVGTDTQYF
TGCGCCAGCAGCCAAGATCGAGTGGGCACAGATACGCAGTATTTT
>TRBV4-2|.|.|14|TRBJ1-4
CASSQEGGDEKLFF
TGTGCCAGCAGCCAAGAGGGAGGGGATGAAAAACTGTTTTTT
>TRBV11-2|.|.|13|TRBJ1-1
CASSLEVGYEAFF
TGTGCCAGCAGCTTAGAAGTAGGGTATGAAGCTTTCTTT
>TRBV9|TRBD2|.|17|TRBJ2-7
CASSVTSGSNNSYEQYF
TGTGCCAGCAGCGTAACTAGCGGGAGTAACAATTCCTACGAGCAGTACTTC
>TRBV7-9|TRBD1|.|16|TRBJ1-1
CASSSDRGGRNTEAFF
TGTGCCAGCAGTTCCGACAGGGGAGGGAGGAACACTGAAGCTTTCTTT
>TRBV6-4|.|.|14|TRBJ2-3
CASSDRAFTDTQYF
TGTGCCAGCAGTGACCGGGCGTTCACAGATACGCAGTATTTT
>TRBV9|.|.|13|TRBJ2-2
CASSAGGSGELFF
TGTGCCAGCAGCGCCGGTGGTTCCGGGGAGCTGTTTTTT
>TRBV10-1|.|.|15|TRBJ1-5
CASSESVGGNQPQHF
TGCGCCAGCAGTGAGTCGGTAGGGGGGAATCAGCCCCAGCATTTT
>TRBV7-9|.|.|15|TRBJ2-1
CASSFWWEFYNEQFF
TGTGCCAGCAGCTTTTGGTGGGAGTTCTACAATGAGCAGTTCTTC
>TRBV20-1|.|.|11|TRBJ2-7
CSARDFYEQYF
TGCAGTGCTAGAGATTTCTACGAGCAGTACTTC
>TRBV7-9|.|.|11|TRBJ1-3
CASSSGNTIYF
TGTGCCAGCAGCTCGGGAAACACCATATATTTT
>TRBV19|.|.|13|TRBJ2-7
CASSIEPSYEQYF
TGTGCCAGTAGTATAGAGCCCTCCTACGAGCAGTACTTC
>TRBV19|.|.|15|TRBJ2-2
CASMDRFANTGELFF
TGTGCCAGTATGGACCGCTTCGCGAACACCGGGGAGCTGTTTTTT
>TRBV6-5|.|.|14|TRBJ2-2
CASSLSRNTGELFF
TGTGCCAGCAGCCTCTCCCGGAACACCGGGGAGCTGTTTTTT